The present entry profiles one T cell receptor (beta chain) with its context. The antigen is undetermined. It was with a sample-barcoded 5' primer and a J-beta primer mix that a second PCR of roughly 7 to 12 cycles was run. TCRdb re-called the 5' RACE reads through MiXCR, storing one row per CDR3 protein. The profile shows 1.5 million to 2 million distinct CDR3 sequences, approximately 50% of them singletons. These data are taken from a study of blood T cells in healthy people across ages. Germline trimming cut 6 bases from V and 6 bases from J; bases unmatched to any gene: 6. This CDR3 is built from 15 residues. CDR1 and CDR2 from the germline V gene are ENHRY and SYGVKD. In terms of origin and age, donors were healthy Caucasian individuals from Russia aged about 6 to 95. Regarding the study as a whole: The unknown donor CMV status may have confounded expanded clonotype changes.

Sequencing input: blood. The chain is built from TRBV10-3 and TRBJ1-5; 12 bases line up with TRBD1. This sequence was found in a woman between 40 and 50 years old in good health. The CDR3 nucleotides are TGTGCCATCAGCGGGGGACAGGGGGCGAGTCAGCCCCAGCATTTT. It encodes CAISGGQGASQPQHF.